Below, one TCR beta chain is given with its context. What it recognizes is unknown. Assay used: immunoSEQ multiplex PCR; TCRdb lists only in-frame clones, some missing. The sample shows about 2.3 million clones, 92% of them seen only once. The V segment lost 7 bases and the J segment 5 bases; nucleotides outside the gene matches: 8. Germline loops: CDR1 MNHEY, CDR2 SVGAGI. The CDR3 contains 14 residues. This record belongs to a study of shared clonotypes between healthy human individuals. Study observations and caveats: Sampling used blood alone; tissue repertoires probably differ.

The rearrangement joins TRBV6-5 to TRBJ2-7; 10 bases align to TRBD1. This TCR derives from a man between 18 and 29 years old in good health. Some clones in this sample may be carry-over from other donors' samples. The material sequenced was naive CD4+ T cells from PBMCs. The subset denotes: CD45RA+ positively selected. The CDR3: CASTRDRGLDEQYF. As DNA, the CDR3 is TGTGCCAGCACCCGGGACAGGGGTTTGGACGAGCAGTACTTC.